Only a few counts were recorded for the clone carrying this T cell receptor beta chain. This sample was included in a study of blood T cell repertoires in COVID-19. Using immunoSEQ multiplex PCR, the repertoire was profiled, and TCRdb retains in-frame clones only, with some absent. The sample shows about 280,000 clones, 86% of them seen only once. The V and J ends lost 2 bases and 12 bases, in that order; junction bases with no gene match: 6. CDR1 and CDR2 (germline): MNHEY, SVGEGT. This CDR3 contains 12 residues. The sample consisted of peripheral blood. The gene calls are TRBV6-2 or TRBV6-3 and TRBJ1-1, with 7 bases identical to TRBD1. The TCR originated in a woman in her 30s with active or convalescent COVID-19. CDR3 in amino acids: CASSYMDRISFF. CDR3 nucleotides: TGTGCCAGCAGTTACATGGACAGGATTTCTTTCTTT.